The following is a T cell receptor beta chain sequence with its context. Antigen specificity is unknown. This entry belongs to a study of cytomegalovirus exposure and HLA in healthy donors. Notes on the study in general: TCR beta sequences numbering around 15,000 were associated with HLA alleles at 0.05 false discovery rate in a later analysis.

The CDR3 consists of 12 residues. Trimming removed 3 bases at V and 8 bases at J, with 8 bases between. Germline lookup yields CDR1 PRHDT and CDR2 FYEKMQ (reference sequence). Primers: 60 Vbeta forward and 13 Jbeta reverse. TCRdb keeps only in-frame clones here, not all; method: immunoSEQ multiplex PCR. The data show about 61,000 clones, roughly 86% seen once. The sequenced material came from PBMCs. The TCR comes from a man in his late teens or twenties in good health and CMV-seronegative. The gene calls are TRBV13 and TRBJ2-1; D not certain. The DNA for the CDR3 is TGTGCCAGCAGCTTCGAGCTCGATGAGCAGTTCTTC. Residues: CASSFELDEQFF.